This is a list of T cell receptor beta chains from one sample in a study of CXCR3-negative and CXCR3-positive naive CD8 T cells. Reprocessing the 5' RACE reads, TCRdb reports a single entry for every CDR3 protein and omits DNA. The repertoire table contains around 110,000 distinct CDR3 sequences. Sample: naive CXCR3+ CD8+ T cells from blood. The receptors here all came from a human donor in good health. Some clones in this sample may be carry-over from other donors' samples. The CDR3 runs from the conserved cysteine through the conserved F or W.

V	J	CDR3
TRBV4-1	TRBJ2-7	CASSQGEDSTYEQYF
TRBV27	TRBJ2-1	CASSWGASGAYNEQFF
TRBV6-6	TRBJ1-1	CASSPDRENTEAFF
TRBV5-5	TRBJ1-4	CASSLAGAANEKLFF
TRBV4-2	TRBJ2-3	CASSQAEGSTDTQYF
TRBV29-1	TRBJ2-1	CSVEVYGGNEQFF
TRBV29-1	TRBJ2-7	CSVEEGDLEGYEQYF
TRBV6-4	TRBJ2-3	CASSESGGRTDTQYF
TRBV6-2/TRBV6-3	TRBJ1-5	CASSYVRGNQPQHF
TRBV7-3	TRBJ2-3	CASSLSAYSSTDTQYF
TRBV15	TRBJ2-5	CATSEQGGETQYF
TRBV10-2	TRBJ1-6	CASSESLSGSPLHF
TRBV5-4	TRBJ2-7	CASSLAQGIYEQYF
TRBV4-3	TRBJ2-7	CASSHRVRHEQYF
TRBV14	TRBJ1-2	CASSQDWGERGYTF
TRBV7-6	TRBJ2-7	CASSLEGTASYEQYF
TRBV14	TRBJ2-7	CASSPGPSGSYEQYF
TRBV7-9	TRBJ2-7	CASSLDLAASYEQYF
TRBV7-2	TRBJ2-7	CASSYIVGEQYF
TRBV4-3	TRBJ1-1	CASSQERDRGTEAFF
TRBV4-1	TRBJ1-5	CASSQVAADLGNQPQHF
TRBV6-4	TRBJ2-3	CAGSDSNTDTQYF
TRBV14	TRBJ1-2	CASSPLGKHGYTF
TRBV27	TRBJ2-7	CASSKDREYEQYF
TRBV5-1	TRBJ2-3	CASSLALGALGDTQYF
TRBV30	TRBJ1-2	CAWKDSGTNYGYTF
TRBV29-1	TRBJ1-1	CSAEGGDPIRGNTEAFF
TRBV11-3	TRBJ2-2	CASSSRGGRRENTGELFF
TRBV7-9	TRBJ1-1	CASSLASSLTEAFF
TRBV4-1	TRBJ1-1	CASSQEGWPNTEAFF
TRBV7-9	TRBJ1-5	CASSLTGASQPQHF
TRBV7-2	TRBJ1-1	CASSFPDRYTEAFF
TRBV28	TRBJ2-1	CASSLGTGANNEQFF
TRBV7-3	TRBJ1-1	CASSPQGGGTEAFF
TRBV21-1	TRBJ2-1	CASSPGRYNEQFF
TRBV6-5	TRBJ1-1	CASSWDRGETEAFF
TRBV12-3/TRBV12-4	TRBJ2-3	CASSLALTGPLTDTQYF
TRBV11-1	TRBJ1-1	CASSRSTGTLNTEAFF
TRBV27	TRBJ2-7	CASSPGIAPIEQYF
TRBV7-9	TRBJ2-5	CASSTSTEASQETQYF
TRBV12-3/TRBV12-4	TRBJ2-5	CASSPGLAGVQETQYF
TRBV5-5	TRBJ2-7	CASSIGGYEQYF
TRBV19	TRBJ1-1	CASKGWENTEAFF
TRBV28	TRBJ2-2	CASNLYSTGNTGELFF
TRBV10-3	TRBJ2-7	CAISEGTGTHYEQYF
TRBV7-9	TRBJ1-1	CASSLPLPNTEAFF
TRBV14	TRBJ2-5	CASSQDLMGQGGVASISETQYF
TRBV6-6	TRBJ2-5	CASSPGPVETQYF
TRBV1	TRBJ2-4	CTSSPGTGLDGNIQYF
TRBV7-9	TRBJ2-1	CASSPRGSYNEQFF
TRBV30	TRBJ2-5	CAWSGQPYQETQYF
TRBV24-1	TRBJ2-1	CATRDSSYNEQFF
TRBV6-7	TRBJ2-5	CASSYGFQEQTSGGQETQYF